The sequence of this T cell receptor (beta chain) was determined in a study of control samples from healthy donors and cancer patients. This CDR3 spans 15 amino acids. Germline V gives CDR1 SEHNR, CDR2 FQNEAQ (reference sequence). The junction had 2 bases not matched to a gene; V was cut back by 2 bases and J by 0 bases. Using immunoSEQ multiplex PCR, the repertoire was profiled, and TCRdb retains in-frame clones only, with some absent. The table shows 40,000 to 45,000 clones, with around 75% occurring only once. V and J are TRBV7-9 and TRBJ2-3; 7 bases line up with TRBD2. What was sequenced was formalin-fixed, paraffin-embedded tissue. This clonotype was sampled from a male donor with melanoma. The CDR3 DNA reads as TGTGCCAGCAGCTTAACAGCGGGAAGCACAGATACGCAGTATTTT. Translation gives CASSLTAGSTDTQYF.